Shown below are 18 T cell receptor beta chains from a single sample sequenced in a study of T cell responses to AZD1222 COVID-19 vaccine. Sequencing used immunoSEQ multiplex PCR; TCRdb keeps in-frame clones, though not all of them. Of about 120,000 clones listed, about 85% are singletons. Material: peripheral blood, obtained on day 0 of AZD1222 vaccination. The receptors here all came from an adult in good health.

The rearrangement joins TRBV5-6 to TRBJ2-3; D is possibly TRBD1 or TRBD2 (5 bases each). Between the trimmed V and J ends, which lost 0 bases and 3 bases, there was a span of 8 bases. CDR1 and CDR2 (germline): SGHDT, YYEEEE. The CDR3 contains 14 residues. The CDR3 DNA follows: TGTGCCAGCAGCTTGGGGGGGAAGACAGATACGCAGTATTTT. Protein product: CASSLGGKTDTQYF.

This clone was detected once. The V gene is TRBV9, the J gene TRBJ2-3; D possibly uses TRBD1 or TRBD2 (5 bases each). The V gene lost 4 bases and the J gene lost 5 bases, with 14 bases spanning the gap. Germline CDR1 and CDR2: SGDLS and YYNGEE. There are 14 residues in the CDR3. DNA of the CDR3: TGTGCCAGCAGCACGGGACCAGCGGTAGATACGCAGTATTTT. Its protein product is CASSTGPAVDTQYF.

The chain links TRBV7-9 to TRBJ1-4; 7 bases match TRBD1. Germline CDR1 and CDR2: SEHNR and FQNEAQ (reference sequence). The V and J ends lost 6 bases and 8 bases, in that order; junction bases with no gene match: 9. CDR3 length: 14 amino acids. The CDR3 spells CASRPRQGGEKLFF. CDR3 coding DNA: TGTGCCAGCAGGCCTCGACAGGGCGGGGAAAAACTGTTTTTT.

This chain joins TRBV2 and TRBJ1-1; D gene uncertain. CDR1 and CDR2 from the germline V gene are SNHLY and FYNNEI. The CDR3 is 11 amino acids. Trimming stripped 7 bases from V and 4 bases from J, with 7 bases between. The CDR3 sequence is CASIEGTEAFF. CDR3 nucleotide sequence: TGTGCCAGCATTGAGGGCACTGAAGCTTTCTTT.

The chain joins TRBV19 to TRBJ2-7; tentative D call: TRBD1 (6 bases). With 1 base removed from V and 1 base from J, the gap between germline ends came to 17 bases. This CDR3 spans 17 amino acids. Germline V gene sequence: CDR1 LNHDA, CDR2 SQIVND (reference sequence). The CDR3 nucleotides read TGTGCCAGTAGTATAGTCTTCGCGACAGGATTTTCCTACGAGCAGTACTTC. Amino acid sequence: CASSIVFATGFSYEQYF.

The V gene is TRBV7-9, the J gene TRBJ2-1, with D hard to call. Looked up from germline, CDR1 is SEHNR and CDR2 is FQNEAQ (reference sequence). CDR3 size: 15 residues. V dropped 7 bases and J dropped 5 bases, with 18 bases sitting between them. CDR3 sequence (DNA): TGTGCCAGCACCGATCCGGTTCTAGTCCACAATGAGCAGTTCTTC. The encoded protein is CASTDPVLVHNEQFF.

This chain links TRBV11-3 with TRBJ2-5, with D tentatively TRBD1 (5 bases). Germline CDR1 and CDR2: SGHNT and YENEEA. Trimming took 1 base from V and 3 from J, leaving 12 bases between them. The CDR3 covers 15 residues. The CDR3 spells CASSLVLPREETQYF. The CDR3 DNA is TGTGCCAGCAGCTTAGTCCTACCCAGGGAAGAGACCCAGTACTTC. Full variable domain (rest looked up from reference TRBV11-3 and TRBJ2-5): EAGVVQSPRYKIIEKKQPVAFWCNPISGHNTLYWYLQNLGQGPELLIRYENEEAVDDSQLPKDRFSAERLKGVDSTLKIQPAELGDSAVYLCASSLVLPREETQYFGPGTRLLVL.

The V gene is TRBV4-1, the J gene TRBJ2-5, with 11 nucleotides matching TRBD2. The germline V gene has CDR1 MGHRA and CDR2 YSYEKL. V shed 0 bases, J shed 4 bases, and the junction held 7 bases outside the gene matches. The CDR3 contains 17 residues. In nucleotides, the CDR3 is TGCGCCAGCAGCCAAGATGAACTAGCGGGGGAAGGAGAGACCCAGTACTTC. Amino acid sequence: CASSQDELAGEGETQYF.

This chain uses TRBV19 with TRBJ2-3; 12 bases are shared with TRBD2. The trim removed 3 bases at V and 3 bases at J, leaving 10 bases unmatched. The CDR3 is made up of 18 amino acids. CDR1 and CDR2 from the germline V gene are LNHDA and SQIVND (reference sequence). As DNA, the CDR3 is TGTGCCAGTAGTATTAGGATTGTCGGGACTAGCGGGACAGATACGCAGTATTTT. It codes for CASSIRIVGTSGTDTQYF.

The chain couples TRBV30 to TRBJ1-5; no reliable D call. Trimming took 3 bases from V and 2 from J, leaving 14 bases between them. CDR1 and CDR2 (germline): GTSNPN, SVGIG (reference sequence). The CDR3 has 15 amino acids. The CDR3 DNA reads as TGTGCCTGGAGGGGGAGTGGAACGGGCAATCAGCCCCAGCATTTT. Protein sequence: CAWRGSGTGNQPQHF.

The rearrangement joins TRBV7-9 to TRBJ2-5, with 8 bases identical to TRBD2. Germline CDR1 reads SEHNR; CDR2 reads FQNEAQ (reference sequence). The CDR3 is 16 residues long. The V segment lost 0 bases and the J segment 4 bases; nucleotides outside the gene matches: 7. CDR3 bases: TGTGCCAGCAGCTTAGCGCTGGCGGGGGGCGGAGAGACCCAGTACTTC. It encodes CASSLALAGGGETQYF.

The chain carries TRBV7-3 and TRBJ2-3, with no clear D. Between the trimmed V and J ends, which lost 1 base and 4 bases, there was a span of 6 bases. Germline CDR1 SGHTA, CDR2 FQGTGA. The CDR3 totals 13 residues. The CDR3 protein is CASSLMLADTQYF. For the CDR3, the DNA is TGTGCCAGCAGCTTAATGCTAGCAGATACGCAGTATTTT.

The CDR3 is CATTGRAGEQFF. In nucleotides, the CDR3 is TGTGCCACCACTGGCAGGGCCGGGGAGCAGTTCTTC. The chain has TRBV24-1 and TRBJ2-1; TRBD1 is a possible D gene (5 bases). V dropped 8 bases and J dropped 10 bases, with 14 bases sitting between them. This CDR3 has 12 residues. Germline V lookup: CDR1 KGHDR, CDR2 SFDVKD.

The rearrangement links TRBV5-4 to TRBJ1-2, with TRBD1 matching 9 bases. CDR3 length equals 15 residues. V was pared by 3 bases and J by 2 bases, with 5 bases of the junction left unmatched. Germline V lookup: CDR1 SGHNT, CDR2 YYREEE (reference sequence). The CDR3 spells CASSYRDRANYGYTF. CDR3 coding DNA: TGTGCCAGCAGCTACCGGGACAGGGCGAACTATGGCTACACCTTC. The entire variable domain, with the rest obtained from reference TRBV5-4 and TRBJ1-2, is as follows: ETGVTQSPTHLIKTRGQQVTLRCSSQSGHNTVSWYQQALGQGPQFIFQYYREEENGRGNFPPRFSGLQFPNYSSELNVNALELDDSALYLCASSYRDRANYGYTFGSGTRLTVV.

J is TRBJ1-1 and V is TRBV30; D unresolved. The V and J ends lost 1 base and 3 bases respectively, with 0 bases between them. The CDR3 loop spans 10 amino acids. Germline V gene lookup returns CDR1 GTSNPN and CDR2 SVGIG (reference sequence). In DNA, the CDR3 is TGTGCCTGGAGTGACACTGAAGCTTTCTTT. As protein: CAWSDTEAFF.

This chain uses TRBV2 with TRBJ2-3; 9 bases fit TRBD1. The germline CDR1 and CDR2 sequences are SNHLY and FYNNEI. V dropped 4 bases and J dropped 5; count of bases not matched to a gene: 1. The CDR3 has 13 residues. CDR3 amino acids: CASSGQGGDTQYF. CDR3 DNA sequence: TGTGCCAGCAGTGGACAGGGGGGAGATACGCAGTATTTT.

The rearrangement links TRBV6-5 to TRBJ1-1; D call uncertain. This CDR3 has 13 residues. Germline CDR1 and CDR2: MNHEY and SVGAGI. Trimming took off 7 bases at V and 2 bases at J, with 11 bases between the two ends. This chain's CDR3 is CASMGVGNTEAFF. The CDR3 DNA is TGTGCCAGCATGGGTGTCGGCAACACTGAAGCTTTCTTT.

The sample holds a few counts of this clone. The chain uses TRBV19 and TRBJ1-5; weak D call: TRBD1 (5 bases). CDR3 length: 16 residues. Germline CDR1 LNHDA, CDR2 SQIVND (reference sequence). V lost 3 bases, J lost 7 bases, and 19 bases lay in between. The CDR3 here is CASSISRQPLKQPQHF. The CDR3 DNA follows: TGTGCCAGTAGTATTTCAAGACAGCCCCTAAAGCAGCCCCAGCATTTT.